The rows below give T cell receptor beta chains drawn from one sample of a study of type 1 regulatory T cells. The antigens for these receptors are not known. TCRdb re-analysed the reads in MiXCR, keeping a single row per CDR3 protein. The top ten hold around 8% of the sample, which has approximately 42,000 distinct CDR3 sequences, 9.5% to 15% seen once. The specimen sequenced was cultured non-Tr1 T cells, either the whole culture or a sorted T cell fraction (not recorded which). These receptors were taken from a human donor in good health. The CDR3 runs from the conserved cysteine through the conserved F or W. Fields, in order: J gene, D gene, V gene, clone size, CDR3 DNA, CDR3 protein. A D gene is named only where the DNA matches it firmly. Clone sizes are given selectively: once, few, many, or a class where the clone is expanded.

TRBJ2-7	TRBD1	TRBV20-1	medium-sized	TGCAGTGGATCGGACAGGGTACGGGAGCAGTACTTC	CSGSDRVREQYF
TRBJ2-6	NA	TRBV18	few	TGTGCCAGCTCACCAGTTGCCGGGGCCAACGTCCTGACTTTC	CASSPVAGANVLTF
TRBJ2-1	TRBD2	TRBV9	many	TGTGCCAGCAGCGTAGATCCGACTAGCGGGATCAGGAATGAGCAGTTCTTC	CASSVDPTSGIRNEQFF
TRBJ2-7	NA	TRBV27	NA	TGTGCCAGCAGTTTATCCGGCAGGCCCGAGCAGTACTTC	CASSLSGRPEQYF
TRBJ2-1	NA	TRBV18	many	TGTGCCAGCTCACCACGTCGGTCAGCGGGCAATGAGCAGTTCTTC	CASSPRRSAGNEQFF
TRBJ2-1	NA	TRBV3-1	NA	TGTGCCAGCAGCCAGGACTTCCGGGCTTACAATGAGCAGTTCTTC	CASSQDFRAYNEQFF
TRBJ1-1	NA	TRBV29-1	many	TGCAGCGTTGTGACGGCGGACACTGAAGCTTTCTTT	CSVVTADTEAFF
TRBJ2-4	TRBD1	TRBV7-2	NA	TGTGCCAGCAGTTATAACCAGGGGGCGGCTAGCATTCAGTACTTC	CASSYNQGAASIQYF
TRBJ2-1	TRBD2	TRBV25-1	many	TGTGCCAGCAGCCAGGGACTAGCGGGAAGTGAGCAGTTCTTC	CASSQGLAGSEQFF
TRBJ2-1	NA	TRBV10-3	few	TGTGCCATCAGTGACAGGGAGACGCATGAGCAGTTCTTC	CAISDRETHEQFF
TRBJ1-4	NA	TRBV15	many	TGTGCCACCAGCAGAGATAGGGGCGGGGGTGAAAAACTGTTTTTT	CATSRDRGGGEKLFF
TRBJ1-1	NA	TRBV4-2	few	TGTGCCAGCAGCCAAGATGGGGGAGGAGCTTTCTTT	CASSQDGGGAFF
TRBJ2-2	NA	TRBV7-2	few	TGTGCCAGCATCAAAGGACAGAGACGGGGGACCGGGGAGCTGTTTTTT	CASIKGQRRGTGELFF
TRBJ2-7	NA	TRBV30	NA	TGTGCCTGGAGTGTGGGGACACATAGCTACGAGCAGTACTTC	CAWSVGTHSYEQYF
TRBJ2-1	NA	TRBV21-1	many	TGTGCCAGCAGCAAGGGGATCGGGACTAGCGGGAGCAATGAGCAGTTCTTC	CASSKGIGTSGSNEQFF
TRBJ2-1	NA	TRBV5-1	NA	TGCGCCAGCAGCTTGGTGGTAGGGGGCAATGAGCAGTTCTTC	CASSLVVGGNEQFF
TRBJ2-5	TRBD2	TRBV6-1	NA	TGTGCCAGCAACCCGGTTAGGGGACAAGCGGGAGGGGGCCAAGAGACCCAGTACTTC	CASNPVRGQAGGGQETQYF
TRBJ2-2	NA	TRBV5-1	many	TGCGCCAGCAGATTGAGCACCGGGGAGCTGTTTTTT	CASRLSTGELFF
TRBJ2-7	TRBD1	TRBV30	NA	TGTGCCTGGAGTCCACCCGGAGGACAGGGGAGCTACGAGCAGTACTTC	CAWSPPGGQGSYEQYF
TRBJ2-7	TRBD2	TRBV28	many	TGTGCCAGCAGTTCGCCCTCGGCGGGAGCCTACGAGCAGTACTTC	CASSSPSAGAYEQYF
TRBJ1-1	NA	TRBV20-1	many	TGCAGTGCTATGACAGTTGGGACTGAAGCTTTCTTT	CSAMTVGTEAFF
TRBJ2-7	NA	TRBV6-2/TRBV6-3	NA	TGTGCCAGCAGTTACGGTAGCGTTCCCTACGAGCAGTACTTC	CASSYGSVPYEQYF
TRBJ2-3	NA	TRBV5-1	few	TGCGCCAGCAGCAGACGGACCGACTCGGATACGCAGTATTTT	CASSRRTDSDTQYF
TRBJ1-2	NA	TRBV5-6	many	TGTGCCAGCAGCCCGGTGGGGAACTATGGCTACACCTTC	CASSPVGNYGYTF
TRBJ2-7	NA	TRBV3-1	few	TGTGCCAGCAGCCAAGGAGTTGGCAGGAACTCCTACGAGCAGTACTTC	CASSQGVGRNSYEQYF
TRBJ2-7	NA	TRBV6-1	many	TGTGCCAGCAGTCCCCGGTTGGTAGCTGACTCCTACGAGCAGTACTTC	CASSPRLVADSYEQYF
TRBJ1-6	NA	TRBV6-1	many	TGTGCCAGCAGTGAAGCATTGAATTCACCCCTCCACTTT	CASSEALNSPLHF
TRBJ1-3	NA	TRBV6-5	NA	TGTGCCAGCAGTTACTCGCTCCGGGGCTCTGGAAACACCATATATTTT	CASSYSLRGSGNTIYF
TRBJ2-1	NA	TRBV12-3/TRBV12-4	many	TGTGCCAGCAGTAAAGGAGCGGATGAGCAGTTCTTC	CASSKGADEQFF
TRBJ2-4	NA	TRBV29-1	many	TGCAGCGTGGCGGGAACTATAGCCAAAAACATTCAGTACTTC	CSVAGTIAKNIQYF
TRBJ1-6	NA	TRBV18	NA	TGTGCCAGCTCAGACACGCGGGATTCACCCCTCCACTTT	CASSDTRDSPLHF
TRBJ2-7	NA	TRBV5-1	medium-sized	TGCGCCAGCAGCTTGGTAGGGGTTAACGAGCAGTACTTC	CASSLVGVNEQYF
TRBJ2-3	NA	TRBV4-2	few	TGTGCCAGCAGCCCGGGAAGCACAGATACGCAGTATTTT	CASSPGSTDTQYF
TRBJ2-5	NA	TRBV6-6	medium-sized	TGTGCCAGCAGCCTCAACAGGGAAGGGACCCAGTACTTC	CASSLNREGTQYF
TRBJ1-6	NA	TRBV9	many	TGTGCCAGCAGCGTGAATTCGGGGTCTAATTCACCCCTCCACTTT	CASSVNSGSNSPLHF
TRBJ1-1	TRBD1	TRBV5-1	NA	TGCGCCAGCAGCTCGCGACAGGGGAACACTGAAGCTTTCTTT	CASSSRQGNTEAFF
TRBJ1-3	NA	TRBV29-1	NA	TGCAGCGTTGAGTCGGCCGGATCCTCTGGAAACACCATATATTTT	CSVESAGSSGNTIYF
TRBJ2-1	NA	TRBV3-1	NA	TGTGCCAGCAGCGCCGGGGATAAGCAGTTCTTC	CASSAGDKQFF
TRBJ1-6	TRBD1	TRBV7-2	NA	TGTGCCAGCAGCCCGGGACAGGGTTATTCACCCCTCCACTTT	CASSPGQGYSPLHF
TRBJ2-7	NA	TRBV30	medium-sized	TGTGCCTGGAGTCGAAACCTAGAAGGGGACCAGTACTTC	CAWSRNLEGDQYF
TRBJ2-1	NA	TRBV24-1	many	TGTGCCACCAGTGATTCTTGGGTGGGAGGAGGCGAGTTCTTC	CATSDSWVGGGEFF
TRBJ2-2	NA	TRBV9	NA	TGTGCCAGCAGCGTAGGGTCGGGGCAGGGAGTCACCGGGGAGCTGTTTTTT	CASSVGSGQGVTGELFF
TRBJ2-2	NA	TRBV10-3	NA	TGTGCCATCAGCGTAAGGTCCCCCGGGGAGCTGTTTTTT	CAISVRSPGELFF
TRBJ2-1	TRBD1	TRBV20-1	few	TGCAGTGCTAGTTGGGACAGGGGACCACATGAGCAGTTCTTC	CSASWDRGPHEQFF
TRBJ2-3	TRBD2	TRBV4-3	NA	TGCGCCAGCAGCCAAGGTTCATCTAGCGGGAGTTATACGCAGTATTTT	CASSQGSSSGSYTQYF
TRBJ1-6	NA	TRBV6-1	NA	TGTGCCAGCAGTGAATTGGACAGACTCCTACTTCATTCACCCCTCCACTTT	CASSELDRLLLHSPLHF
TRBJ1-2	NA	TRBV20-1	few	TGCAGTGCTAGCGGTCCAGGTGGCAACTATGGCTACACCTTC	CSASGPGGNYGYTF
TRBJ1-5	NA	TRBV5-1	many	TGCGCCAGCAGCCGATCCTCGGGATTAGGACAGCCCCAGCATTTT	CASSRSSGLGQPQHF
TRBJ1-1	NA	TRBV6-5	few	TGTGCCAGCAGGTATAACACTGAAGCTTTCTTT	CASRYNTEAFF
TRBJ2-5	TRBD2	TRBV15	NA	TGTGCCACCAGCAGAGGACTAGCGGTCTCCTACAATGAGCAGTACTTC	CATSRGLAVSYNEQYF
TRBJ1-1	NA	TRBV7-3	many	TGTGCCAGCAGCGAGGGGTCGTGGAACACTGAAGCTTTCTTT	CASSEGSWNTEAFF
TRBJ2-1	NA	TRBV7-3	NA	TGTGCCAGCAGCTTAAGTGGGACAAATAACAATGAGCAGTTCTTC	CASSLSGTNNNEQFF
TRBJ2-3	NA	TRBV5-1	NA	TGCGCCAGCAGCACCGGACACTCTAGCACAGATACGCAGTATTTT	CASSTGHSSTDTQYF
TRBJ2-3	TRBD1	TRBV5-1	few	TGCGCCAGCAGCCAGAGACAGGGTTCGACAGATACGCAGTATTTT	CASSQRQGSTDTQYF
TRBJ2-3	NA	TRBV15	many	TGTGCCACCAGCAGGTCTATCGAGGGAACTGATACGCAGTATTTT	CATSRSIEGTDTQYF
TRBJ1-5	TRBD1	TRBV2	few	TGTGCCAGCAGGGGACAGGGGAATCAGCCCCAGCATTTT	CASRGQGNQPQHF
TRBJ2-7	NA	TRBV20-1	many	TGCAGTGCTCAACAACCGGGTCCCCCCGGCGAGCAGTACTTC	CSAQQPGPPGEQYF